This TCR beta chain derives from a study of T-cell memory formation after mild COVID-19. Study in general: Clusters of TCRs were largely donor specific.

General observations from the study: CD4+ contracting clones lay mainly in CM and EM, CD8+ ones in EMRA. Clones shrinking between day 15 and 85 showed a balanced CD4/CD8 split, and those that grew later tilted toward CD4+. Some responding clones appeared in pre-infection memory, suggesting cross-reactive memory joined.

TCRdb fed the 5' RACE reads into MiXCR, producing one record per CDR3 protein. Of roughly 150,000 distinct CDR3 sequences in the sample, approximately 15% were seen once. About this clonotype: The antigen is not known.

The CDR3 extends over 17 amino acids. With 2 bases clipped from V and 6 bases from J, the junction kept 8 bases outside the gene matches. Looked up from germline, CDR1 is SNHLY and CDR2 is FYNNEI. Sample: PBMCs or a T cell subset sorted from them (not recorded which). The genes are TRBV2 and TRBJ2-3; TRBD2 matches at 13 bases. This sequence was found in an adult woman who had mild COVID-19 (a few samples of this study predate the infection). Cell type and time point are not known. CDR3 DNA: TGTGCCAGCAGTGAACCCCGGACTAGCGGGGGCTCGGATACGCAGTATTTT. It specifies CASSEPRTSGGSDTQYF.